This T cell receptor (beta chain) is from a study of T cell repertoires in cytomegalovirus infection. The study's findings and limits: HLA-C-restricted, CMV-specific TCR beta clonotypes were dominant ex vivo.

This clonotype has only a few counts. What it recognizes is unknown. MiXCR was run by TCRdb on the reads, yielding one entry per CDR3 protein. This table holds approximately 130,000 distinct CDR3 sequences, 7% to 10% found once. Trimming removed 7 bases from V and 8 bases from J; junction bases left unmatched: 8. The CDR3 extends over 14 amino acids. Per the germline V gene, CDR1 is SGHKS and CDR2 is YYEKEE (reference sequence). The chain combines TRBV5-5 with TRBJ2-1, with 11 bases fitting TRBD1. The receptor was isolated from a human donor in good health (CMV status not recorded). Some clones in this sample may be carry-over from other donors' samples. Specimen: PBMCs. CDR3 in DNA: TGTGCCAGCGCAAGGACAGGGGGCGCGGATGAGCAGTTCTTC. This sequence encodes CASARTGGADEQFF.